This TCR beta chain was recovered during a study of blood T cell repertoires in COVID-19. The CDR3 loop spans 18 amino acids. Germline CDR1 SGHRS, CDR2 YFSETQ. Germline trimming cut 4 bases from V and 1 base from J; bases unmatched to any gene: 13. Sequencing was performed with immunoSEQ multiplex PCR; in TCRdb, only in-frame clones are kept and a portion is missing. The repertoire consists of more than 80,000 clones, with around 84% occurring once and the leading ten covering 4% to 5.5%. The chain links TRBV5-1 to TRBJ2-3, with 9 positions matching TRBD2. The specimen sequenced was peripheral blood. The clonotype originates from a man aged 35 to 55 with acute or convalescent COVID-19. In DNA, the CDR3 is TGCGCCAGCAGCCTGGGACTAGCTGTAGTATTGGGCACAGATACGCAGTATTTT. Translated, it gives CASSLGLAVVLGTDTQYF.